A single TCR beta chain is shown here with its context. Its specific antigen is unknown. One base away there is no much larger clone; base qualities are not given. The sample belongs to a study of PD-1 blockade in classical Hodgkin lymphoma (dated by TCRdb to about 2020). Regarding the study in general: Nivolumab dosing was 3 mg/kg intravenously every 2 weeks, continuing until either disease progression or unacceptable toxicity. The study used CyTOF and TCR beta sequencing to define a peripheral blood immune signature of response to PD-1 blockade in classical Hodgkin lymphoma.

The paper's findings and limits, for the study overall: Patients starting nivolumab less than 1 year after ASCT had lower diversity and were excluded from later analyses to avoid confounding by immune reconstitution. Baseline TCR diversity was reported as lower in newly diagnosed patients than in healthy donors, and lower still in relapsed/refractory patients. Among trial patients, those achieving complete response had baseline diversity similar to that of newly diagnosed patients, while diversity was significantly lower in partial responders and progressors. The study was restricted to a single clinical trial cohort, and the causes of repertoire differences, possibly disease activity or prior therapy, were left undefined. CD4+ but not CD8+ TCR diversity rose significantly by C4D1 (p=0.0027 vs p=0.16), most apparent in complete responders (p=0.02).

Genomic DNA was isolated using the Qiagen DNeasy kit from unsorted PBMCs as well as from negatively selected CD4+ and CD8+ fractions. Amplification of TCR beta CDR3 regions was done by immunoSEQ multiplex PCR with primers that anneal to V and J segments. A synthetic immune receptor repertoire was used to minimize amplification bias, and any residual bias was removed computationally once sequencing was done. The paper's data handling went like this. Repertoire diversity was quantified as the Shannon entropy index using custom Python scripts. The unsorted, CD4+ and CD8+ repertoires were each analyzed separately, with the exception of combined analyses, where CD4+ and CD8+ sequences were merged in silico. A clone counted as expanded when the clone's frequency after treatment rose at least 2-fold relative to C1D1, and clones undetected at baseline were given a pseudocount of 0.5. Clones with 0 or 1 copy at C1D1 were classified as singleton clones, and clones with 2 or more copies were classified as non-singleton clones. Clones expanded in unsorted samples were annotated as CD4+, CD8+ or unknown by matching protein sequences in sorted samples from the same patient. Wilcoxon tests on paired samples were used to test changes in diversity from C1D1 to C4D1. TCRdb mirrors the immuneACCESS table, restricted to in-frame sequences. Some clones are absent from its copies; in checked studies, under half trace to an unresolved V gene, and the reason for the others is unknown. V, J and clone size are those of that table, while D and trimming were read from the DNA. For this sample the table gives 150,000 or so clones, of which about 78% were detected only once. The ten largest clones capture 9.2% of the sample.

There are 16 amino acids in the CDR3, from cysteine to phenylalanine inclusive. Solely the CDR3 DNA is kept, with 48 bases framed from the first base. The time point label for this specimen denotes: cycle 2 day 1 (C2D1) of nivolumab. All trial patients had relapsed after autologous stem cell transplantation, with cohorts A, B and C differing in prior brentuximab vedotin exposure. The trial cohort comprised 56 patients with relapsed/refractory classical Hodgkin lymphoma whose best overall responses were complete response, partial response or progressive disease. In the multi-cohort phase II CheckMate 205 trial, trial patients received single-agent nivolumab. Best overall response was determined by an independent review committee according to the 2007 International Working Group response criteria. PBMCs from the trial were collected at three points: immediately before nivolumab initiation (C1D1), and during therapy at cycle 2 day 1 and cycle 4 day 1. After peripheral blood was drawn into 8 mL Vacutainer Cell Preparation Tubes, PBMCs were isolated by centrifugation and then cryopreserved.

Here the chain combines TRBV21-1 and TRBJ1-6. TRBV21-1 is reported as a pseudogene. The sequences come from peripheral blood mononuclear cells (PBMCs), collected before the second cycle of nivolumab. This TCR derives from a human donor with classical Hodgkin lymphoma. The DNA is TGTGCCAGCAGCAGGTCGGCCCTTGCAGATAATTCACCCCTCCACTTT. This yields the protein CASSRSALADNSPLHF.